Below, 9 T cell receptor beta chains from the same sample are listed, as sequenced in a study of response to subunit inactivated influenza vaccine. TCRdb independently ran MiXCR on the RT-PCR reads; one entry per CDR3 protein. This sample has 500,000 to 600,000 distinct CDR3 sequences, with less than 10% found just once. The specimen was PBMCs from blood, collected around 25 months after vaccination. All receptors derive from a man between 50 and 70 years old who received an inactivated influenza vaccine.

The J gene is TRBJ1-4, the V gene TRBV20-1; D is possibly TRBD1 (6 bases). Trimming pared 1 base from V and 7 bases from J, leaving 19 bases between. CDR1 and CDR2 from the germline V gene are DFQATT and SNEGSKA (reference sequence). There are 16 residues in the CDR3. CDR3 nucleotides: TGCAGTGCTAGAGGCCGTGACGGGGGCGAGGGTGAAAAACTGTTTTTT. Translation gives CSARGRDGGEGEKLFF.

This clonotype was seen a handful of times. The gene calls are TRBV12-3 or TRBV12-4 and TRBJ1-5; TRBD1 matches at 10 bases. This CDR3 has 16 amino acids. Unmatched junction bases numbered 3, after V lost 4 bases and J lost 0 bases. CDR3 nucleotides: TGTGCCAGCAGTTCCGGGACAGGGGTTAGCAATCAGCCCCAGCATTTT. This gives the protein CASSSGTGVSNQPQHF.

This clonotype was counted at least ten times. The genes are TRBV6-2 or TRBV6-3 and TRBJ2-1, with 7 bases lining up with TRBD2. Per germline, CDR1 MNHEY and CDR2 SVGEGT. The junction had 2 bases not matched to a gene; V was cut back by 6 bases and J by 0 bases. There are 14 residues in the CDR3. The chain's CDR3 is CASSRTSSYNEQFF. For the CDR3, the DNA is TGTGCCAGCAGCCGGACTAGCTCCTACAATGAGCAGTTCTTC.

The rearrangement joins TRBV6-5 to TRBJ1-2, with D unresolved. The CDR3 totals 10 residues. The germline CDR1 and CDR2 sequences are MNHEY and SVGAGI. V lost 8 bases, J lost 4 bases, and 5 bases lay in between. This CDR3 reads CASGLYGYTF. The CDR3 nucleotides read TGTGCCAGCGGACTCTATGGCTACACCTTC.

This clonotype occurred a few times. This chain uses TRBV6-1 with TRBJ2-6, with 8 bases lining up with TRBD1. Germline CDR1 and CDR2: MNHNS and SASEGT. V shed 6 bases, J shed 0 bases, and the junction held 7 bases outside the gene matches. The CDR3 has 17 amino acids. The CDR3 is CASRKGQEDSGANVLTF. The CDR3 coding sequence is TGTGCCAGCAGAAAGGGACAGGAGGACTCTGGGGCCAACGTCCTGACTTTC.

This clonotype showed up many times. The CDR3 loop is CASSPALNQPQHF. The CDR3, as DNA: TGTGCCAGCTCACCGGCCTTAAATCAGCCCCAGCATTTT. The rearrangement uses TRBV18 and TRBJ1-5; D is unresolved. The V end lost 3 bases, the J end lost 4 bases, and 7 bases lay between the germline ends. CDR1 KGHSH and CDR2 LQKENI come from the germline V gene. The CDR3 totals 13 residues. The full variable domain, its missing parts supplied by reference TRBV18 and TRBJ1-5, is NAGVMQNPRHLVRRRGQEARLRCSPMKGHSHVYWYRQLPEEGLKFMVYLQKENIIDESGMPKERFSAEFPKEGPSILRIQQVVRGDSAAYFCASSPALNQPQHFGDGTRLSIL.

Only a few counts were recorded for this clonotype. CDR3 sequence: CASSSRQGTNTEAFF. CDR3 nucleotides: TGTGCCAGCAGCTCCAGACAGGGGACAAACACTGAAGCTTTCTTT. V usage is TRBV7-9 and J usage is TRBJ1-1; 8 nucleotides match TRBD1. With 4 bases clipped from V and 2 bases from J, the junction kept 6 bases outside the gene matches. The germline CDR1 and CDR2 sequences are SEHNR and FQNEAQ (reference sequence). The CDR3 consists of 15 residues.

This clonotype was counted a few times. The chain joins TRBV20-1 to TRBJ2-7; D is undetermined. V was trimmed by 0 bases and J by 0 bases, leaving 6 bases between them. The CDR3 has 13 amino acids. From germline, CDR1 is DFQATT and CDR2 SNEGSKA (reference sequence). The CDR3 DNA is TGCAGTGCTAGAGATCTTGCCTCCTACGAGCAGTACTTC. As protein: CSARDLASYEQYF.

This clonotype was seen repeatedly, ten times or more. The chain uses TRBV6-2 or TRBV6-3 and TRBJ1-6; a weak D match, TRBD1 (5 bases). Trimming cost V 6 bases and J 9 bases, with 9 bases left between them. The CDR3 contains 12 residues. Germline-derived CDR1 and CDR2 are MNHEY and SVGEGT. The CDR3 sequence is CASSVRVSPLHF. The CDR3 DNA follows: TGTGCCAGCAGCGTCAGGGTTTCACCCCTCCACTTT.